The present T cell receptor beta chain was sequenced within a study of shared clonotypes between healthy human individuals. Study summary: The composition of the donors was a couple of women and three men aged 18 to 49. Study-wide results and limits: Clonotype sharing among donors likely depends on sequencing depth.

As defined, naive CD8 cells were CD45RO-negative and positively selected for CCR7, with terminally differentiated effector memory CD45RA+ cells excluded. Within Nashville, Tennessee resided all donors, each a Caucasian adult. The germline gives CDR1 MGHRA, CDR2 YSYEKL. CDR3 size: 17 residues. V gave up 2 bases and J gave up 6 bases; unmatched junction bases: 15. In regard to this clone: Its antigen remains unidentified.

Replicate sorted-subset PCRs were loaded with around 0.2 ug DNA, 31,000 or so T cell genomes. Profiling relied on immunoSEQ multiplex PCR, and the TCRdb table lists in-frame clones only, not all of them. Of over 2,000,000 clones listed, 85% to 95% are singletons. This sequence originates from a man between 18 and 35 years old in good health. Some clones in this sample may be carry-over from other donors' samples. Sequenced sample: naive CD8+ T cells from PBMCs. J is TRBJ2-7 and V is TRBV4-1; 8 positions agree with TRBD2. The CDR3 coding sequence is TGCGCCAGCAGCCAATATGGATCAGGGCTCGGGGGGGGCGAGCAGTACTTC. Its protein product is CASSQYGSGLGGGEQYF.